The clone carrying this T cell receptor (beta chain) was recorded at least ten times. As yet, its antigen is unknown. Amplification of TCR alpha and beta CDR3 regions from RNA used iRepertoire nested multiplex PCR. From the multiplex PCR reads, TCRdb called clonotypes with MiXCR, one entry per CDR3 protein. The sample yields approximately 400,000 distinct CDR3 sequences, roughly two fifths seen once. This specimen belongs to a study of glioma-infiltrating T cells. Study results and caveats: Above-expected tissue-blood divergence occurred in all gliomas, most in low-grade ones.

The ends were cut back, 3 bases at V and 4 bases at J, with 8 bases in the middle. This CDR3 comprises 13 residues. The V gene's germline CDR1 is KGHDR and CDR2 SFDVKD. The clonotype was recovered from a human donor with low-grade glioma or glioblastoma, undergoing nonglioma brain surgery, or in good health (not recorded which). Material for sequencing was glioma tissue, nonneoplastic brain tissue, or PBMCs (not recorded which). The chain is built from TRBV24-1 and TRBJ1-1; D is possibly TRBD1 (6 bases). Here the CDR3 DNA reads TGTGCCACCAGTGATGGACAGAGCACTGAAGCTTTCTTT. Protein product: CATSDGQSTEAFF.